A single sample gave rise to the 9 T cell receptor beta chains below, sequenced in a study of blood T cell repertoires in COVID-19. The table came from immunoSEQ multiplex PCR; TCRdb's copy has only in-frame clones and leaves some out. The sample yields about 230,000 clones, around 85% seen once. Specimen: peripheral blood. These receptors all stem from a woman aged 80 or older with acute or convalescent COVID-19.

This chain links TRBV2 with TRBJ1-1, with D uncertain. Germline V CDR1 and CDR2: SNHLY, FYNNEI. The CDR3 has 12 amino acids. Trimming removed 6 bases at V and 1 base at J, with 6 bases between. The CDR3 DNA sequence: TGTGCCAGCAGGCGACAGAACACTGAAGCTTTCTTT. It specifies CASRRQNTEAFF.

The rearrangement uses TRBV10-3 and TRBJ2-1; 12 bases are shared with TRBD2. J gave up 4 bases and V 0 bases, and 4 bases lay outside the gene matches. The germline V gene encodes CDR1 ENHRY and CDR2 SYGVKD. This CDR3 contains 17 residues. The CDR3, as DNA: TGTGCCATCAGTGAGTCTCTAGCGGGAGGGGGGTACAATGAGCAGTTCTTC. Protein sequence: CAISESLAGGGYNEQFF.

The chain employs TRBV5-4 and TRBJ1-4, with unresolved D. This CDR3 contains 15 residues. Trimming removed 4 bases at V and 0 bases at J, with 10 bases between. Per germline, CDR1 SGHNT and CDR2 YYREEE (reference sequence). CDR3 coding DNA: TGTGCCAGCAGCCCGGGTGAAGCAACTAATGAAAAACTGTTTTTT. This codes for CASSPGEATNEKLFF.

The rearrangement uses TRBV2 and TRBJ2-5; TRBD1 matches at 9 bases. CDR3 length: 13 residues. Germline V CDR1 and CDR2: SNHLY, FYNNEI. Trimming at V came to 8 bases and at J to 2 bases, leaving 3 bases not matched to a gene. The DNA of the CDR3 is TGTGCCAGCGGACAGGGGTATCAAGAGACCCAGTACTTC. Amino acids: CASGQGYQETQYF.

The chain uses TRBV5-6 and TRBJ1-6, with a weak D call TRBD1 (5 bases). This CDR3 has 19 residues. The germline gives CDR1 SGHDT, CDR2 YYEEEE. The germline V and J ends were trimmed by 2 bases and 4 bases, with 22 bases remaining between them. In DNA form, the CDR3 reads TGTGCCAGCAGCTTAGGCGTTCGGACACTTGAAGATTATAATTCACCCCTCCACTTT. Translated: CASSLGVRTLEDYNSPLHF.

The rearrangement links TRBV24-1 to TRBJ1-2; 12 bases are a match to TRBD1. Trimming at V came to 3 bases and at J to 7 bases, leaving 11 bases not matched to a gene. Germline V CDR1 and CDR2: KGHDR, SFDVKD. The CDR3 is 17 residues long. The CDR3 protein is CATSDGTGGLSGGGYTF. CDR3 nucleotide sequence: TGTGCCACCAGTGATGGGACAGGGGGCCTCTCTGGGGGTGGCTACACCTTC.

The V gene is TRBV7-3, the J gene TRBJ2-3, with 10 positions matching TRBD2. Germline trimming cut 4 bases from V and 3 bases from J; bases unmatched to any gene: 1. CDR1 and CDR2 (germline): SGHTA, FQGTGA. The CDR3 has 14 residues. The DNA for the CDR3 is TGTGCCAGCAGCTCTAGCGGGAGAACAGATACGCAGTATTTT. Amino acid sequence: CASSSSGRTDTQYF.

This clone was counted once. The chain links TRBV5-6 to TRBJ2-2; 7 bases are shared with TRBD1. The germline V gene encodes CDR1 SGHDT and CDR2 YYEEEE. The CDR3 is 15 residues long. After removal of 3 bases from V and 3 bases from J, the junction contained 5 bases not matched to a gene. CDR3 region: CASSSETGYTGELFF. As DNA, the CDR3 is TGTGCCAGCAGCTCGGAGACAGGGTACACCGGGGAGCTGTTTTTT.

The V gene is TRBV7-3, the J gene TRBJ2-5; D gene ambiguous. The CDR3 is 14 amino acids. Germline lookup yields CDR1 SGHTA and CDR2 FQGTGA. V was cut by 5 bases and J by 5 bases, with 15 bases left in between. Here the CDR3 reads CASSANGLGETQYF. The CDR3 DNA is TGTGCCAGCAGCGCCAATGGGCTTGGGGAGACCCAGTACTTC.